The entry below describes one T cell receptor beta chain. The assay was immunoSEQ multiplex PCR, and TCRdb's table has in-frame clones only and misses some. The sample has around 990,000 clones, 60% to 80% seen once; the top ten hold 0.89%. This sample was taken from a study of shared clonotypes between healthy human individuals. Sequencing input: memory CD4+ T cells from PBMCs. The subset was: CD45RA-negative fraction. This receptor was obtained from a man between 18 and 29 years old in good health. Some clones in this sample may be carry-over from other donors' samples.

The DNA of the CDR3 is TGTGCCAGCAGCCATACGTACACTGAAGCTTTCTTT. Translating it yields CASSHTYTEAFF. The chain joins TRBV7-9 to TRBJ1-1, with D unclear. Germline V CDR1 and CDR2: SEHNR, FQNEAQ (reference sequence). The CDR3 length is 12 residues. V lost 5 bases and J lost 3, with 7 bases in between.